This T cell receptor (beta chain) was found in a study of cytomegalovirus exposure and HLA in healthy donors. Study-level points and caveats: The tendency of first-cohort TCR clusters to co-occur in the 120 or so validation repertoires emerged from a later analysis.

Per the germline V gene, CDR1 is MRHNA and CDR2 is SNTAGT. Deletions cut 0 bases from V and 4 bases from J, with 10 bases between. The CDR3 covers 15 residues. A word on this clone: What it recognizes is unknown.

Generated by immunoSEQ multiplex PCR, the TCRdb table keeps only in-frame clones and is missing some. The sample holds approximately 150,000 clones, roughly 86% seen once. The donors were members of the approximately 130-subject validation cohort (separate from the approximately 670-subject first cohort). The clonotype originates from a man younger than 35 in good health and CMV-seropositive. Sequencing was performed on PBMCs. V and J are TRBV6-4 and TRBJ1-5, with D unresolved. CDR3 DNA sequence: TGTGCCAGCAGTGACTCTTGGCAGGAAAATCAGCCCCAGCATTTT. It encodes CASSDSWQENQPQHF.